These 18 T cell receptor beta chains were sequenced from one sample in a study of T-cell memory formation after mild COVID-19 (dated by TCRdb to the early 2020s). The library was made by 5' RACE. The listed sequencing device is Illumina NovaSeq 6000. Using fastp at Q25 and MiXCR, TCRdb reprocessed the public reads and kept productive beta chains. Rows with one shared CDR3 protein collapse into an entry with the most common genes and DNA. The sample table records about 430,000 distinct CDR3 sequences; about a sixth of these occur just once. 20% to 25% of the sample belongs to the ten largest clones. Sequenced material: PBMCs or a T cell subset sorted from them (not recorded which). These TCRs come from a man between 18 and 29 years old who had mild COVID-19 (a few samples of this study predate the infection). The sample titles of this study are shuffled in the database, so cell type and time point are left out; the donor was told from shared clones.

This sequence joins TRBV4-3 and TRBJ2-3; 9 bases match TRBD2. Germline lookup yields CDR1 LGHNA and CDR2 YSLEER. This CDR3 spans 16 amino acids. J gave up 2 bases and V 3 bases, and 6 bases lay outside the gene matches. The CDR3 protein is CASSQEAGGTTDTQYF. In DNA form, the CDR3 reads TGCGCCAGCAGCCAGGAAGCGGGGGGCACCACAGATACGCAGTATTTT.

Concerning this clonotype itself: Relative to the germline gene, one junction end is altered; a read error may explain this. The chain links TRBV6-6 to TRBJ1-6; D gene uncertain. The CDR3 covers 18 residues. The germline CDR1 and CDR2 sequences are MNHNY and SVGAGI (reference sequence). The CDR3 coding sequence is TGTGCCAGCAGCTCGACGGGAGGCAGCCGGATTGATAATTCACCCATCCACTTT. It yields the protein CASSSTGGSRIDNSPIHF.

This clonotype was counted only a few times. The chain joins TRBV4-2 to TRBJ2-3; 8 positions agree with TRBD2. J was trimmed by 2 bases and V by 1 base; bases with no gene match: 5. Germline V gene lookup returns CDR1 LGHNA and CDR2 YNFKEQ. The length of the CDR3 is 16 residues. The CDR3 DNA is TGTGCCAGCAGCCAAGGAAATAGCGGGGCCACAGATACGCAGTATTTT. Translated, it gives CASSQGNSGATDTQYF.

Regarding this clonotype: The junction and the germline gene differ at one end; a read error may be behind it. V gene TRBV20-1 combines with J gene TRBJ2-1, with D hard to call. The CDR3 covers 15 residues. Germline loops: CDR1 DFQATT, CDR2 SNEGSKA (reference sequence). In DNA, the CDR3 is TGCAGTGCCAGAGACCCCACCCGGTCCTACAATGAGCAGTTCTTC. As protein: CSARDPTRSYNEQFF.

The chain employs TRBV24-1 and TRBJ2-7, with D possibly being TRBD2 (6 bases). Per germline, CDR1 KGHDR and CDR2 SFDVKD. V was shortened by 4 bases and J by 5 bases, with 11 bases between the two germline ends. The CDR3 consists of 13 residues. The CDR3 protein is CATSDSGRDEQYF. CDR3 nucleotide sequence: TGTGCCACCAGTGACAGCGGGCGCGACGAGCAGTACTTC.

This clonotype was seen many times. This rearrangement joins TRBV7-2 to TRBJ1-5; no clear D gene. Germline CDR1 reads SGHTA; CDR2 reads FQGNSA. The CDR3 runs to 15 residues. V lost 3 bases and J 0 bases, leaving 9 bases between the germline ends. The CDR3 sequence: CASSFFTASNQPQHF. The CDR3 region has the DNA TGTGCCAGCAGCTTTTTTACAGCTAGCAATCAGCCCCAGCATTTT.

Only a few counts were recorded for this clonotype. The V gene is TRBV25-1, the J gene TRBJ2-1; no reliable D call. Per germline, CDR1 MGHDK and CDR2 SYGVNS. The CDR3 contains 11 residues. Deletions cut 4 bases from V and 8 bases from J, with 6 bases between. CDR3 protein: CASSAPDEQFF. CDR3 nucleotides: TGTGCCAGCAGTGCCCCTGATGAGCAGTTCTTC.

The DNA of the CDR3 is TGTGCCAGCAAAACCTCCGGGACAGGGGAAGATACGCAGTATTTT. Protein sequence: CASKTSGTGEDTQYF. The V and J genes are TRBV12-3 or TRBV12-4 and TRBJ2-3; the match to TRBD1 covers 10 bases. This CDR3 has 15 amino acids. Trimming at V came to 7 bases and at J to 5 bases, leaving 9 bases not matched to a gene.

This sequence joins TRBV7-2 and TRBJ2-2; D is unclear. CDR3 size: 11 residues. CDR1 and CDR2 from the germline V gene are SGHTA and FQGNSA. The germline V and J ends were trimmed by 9 bases and 7 bases, with 9 bases remaining between them. CDR3 sequence: CARLTGGELFF. CDR3 sequence (DNA): TGTGCCAGGCTGACGGGCGGGGAGCTGTTTTTT.

The chain recombines TRBV20-1 with TRBJ2-3; D tentatively fits TRBD1 or TRBD2 (5 bases each). This CDR3 has 12 amino acids. Germline-derived CDR1 and CDR2 are DFQATT and SNEGSKA (reference sequence). Between the trimmed V and J ends, which lost 8 bases and 5 bases, there was a span of 14 bases. This CDR3 is CSPRVGVDTQYF. CDR3 nucleotide sequence: TGCAGTCCCAGGGTGGGGGTAGATACGCAGTATTTT.

V gene TRBV12-3 or TRBV12-4 combines with J gene TRBJ1-6; unclear D gene. Trimming left V 1 base short and J 6 bases short, with 4 bases between. This CDR3 is built from 13 residues. The CDR3, as DNA: TGTGCCAGCAGTTTAGAAGCTAATTCACCCCTCCACTTT. Translated: CASSLEANSPLHF.

The gene calls are TRBV24-1 and TRBJ2-1, with 9 bases lining up with TRBD1. Germline V gives CDR1 KGHDR, CDR2 SFDVKD. V gave up 5 bases and J gave up 8 bases; unmatched junction bases: 12. The CDR3 sequence is 16 residues long. The CDR3 DNA follows: TGTGCCACCAGTGCGCTCCTGGGACAGGGCGGGGATGAGCAGTTCTTC. Protein: CATSALLGQGGDEQFF.

This chain connects TRBV3-1 to TRBJ2-7, with 11 bases lining up with TRBD2. The V segment lost 4 bases and the J segment 2 bases; nucleotides outside the gene matches: 4. This CDR3 is 15 amino acids long. The germline gives CDR1 LGHDT, CDR2 YNNKEL (reference sequence). CDR3 in DNA: TGTGCCAGCAGCCTGCGACTAGCGGGGCCCTACGAGCAGTACTTC. Its protein product is CASSLRLAGPYEQYF.

The V and J genes are TRBV13 and TRBJ2-2; D unresolved. The CDR3 consists of 16 residues. Trimming shortened V by 6 bases and J by 0 bases, and 14 bases separated the two germline ends. Germline CDR1 reads PRHDT; CDR2 reads FYEKMQ (reference sequence). The CDR3 loop reads CASSLDANPNTGELFF. In DNA, the CDR3 is TGTGCCAGCAGTCTAGACGCAAACCCGAACACCGGGGAGCTGTTTTTT.

The V call is TRBV7-2, the J call TRBJ2-5; TRBD1 agrees at 8 bases. The junction had 8 bases not matched to a gene; V was cut back by 1 base and J by 4 bases. The germline CDR1 and CDR2 sequences are SGHTA and FQGNSA. This CDR3 has 16 amino acids. CDR3 DNA sequence: TGTGCCAGCAGCTTAGAGTTCAGGGGGCGAGGAGAGACCCAGTACTTC. It encodes CASSLEFRGRGETQYF.

Ten or more counts support this clonotype. The chain joins TRBV4-1 to TRBJ2-5; TRBD2 matches at 8 bases. V was clipped by 4 bases and J by 2 bases; unmatched bases: 9. This CDR3 region has 16 residues. The V gene's germline CDR1 is MGHRA and CDR2 YSYEKL. CDR3 residues: CASSLYNRGGQETQYF. In DNA, the CDR3 is TGCGCCAGCAGCCTGTATAATCGGGGGGGACAAGAGACCCAGTACTTC.

This clonotype was seen at least ten times. This chain uses TRBV10-3 with TRBJ2-5; TRBD2 agrees at 7 bases. The CDR3 length is 14 residues. The ends lost 4 bases at V and 5 bases at J; junction bases unmatched: 7. The V gene's germline CDR1 is ENHRY and CDR2 SYGVKD. CDR3 protein: CAISGWGGDETQYF. CDR3 nucleotide sequence: TGTGCCATCAGTGGCTGGGGGGGGGATGAGACCCAGTACTTC.

This clonotype has just a few counts. The chain carries TRBV6-2 or TRBV6-3 and TRBJ1-2; 9 bases fit TRBD1. Germline trimming cut 6 bases from V and 0 bases from J; bases unmatched to any gene: 5. CDR3 length: 15 amino acids. Looked up from germline, CDR1 is MNHEY and CDR2 is SVGEGT. The CDR3 bases are TGTGCCAGCAGACCGGGACAGGGAGCTAACTATGGCTACACCTTC. It yields the protein CASRPGQGANYGYTF.